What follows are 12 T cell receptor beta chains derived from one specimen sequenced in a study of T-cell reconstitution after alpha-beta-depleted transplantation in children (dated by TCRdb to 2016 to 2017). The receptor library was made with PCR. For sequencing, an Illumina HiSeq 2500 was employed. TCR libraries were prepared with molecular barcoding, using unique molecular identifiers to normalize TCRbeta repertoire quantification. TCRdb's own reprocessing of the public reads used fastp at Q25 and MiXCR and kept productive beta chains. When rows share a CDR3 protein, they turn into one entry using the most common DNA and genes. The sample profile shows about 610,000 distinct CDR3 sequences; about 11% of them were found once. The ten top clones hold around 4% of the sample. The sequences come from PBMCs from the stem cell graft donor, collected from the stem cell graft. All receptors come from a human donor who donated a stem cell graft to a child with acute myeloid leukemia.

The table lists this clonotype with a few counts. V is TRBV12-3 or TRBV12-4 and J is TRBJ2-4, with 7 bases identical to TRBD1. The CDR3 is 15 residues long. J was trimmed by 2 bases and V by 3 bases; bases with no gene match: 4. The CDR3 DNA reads TGTGCCAGCAGTTTTACAGGGGAAACCAAAAACATTCAGTACTTC. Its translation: CASSFTGETKNIQYF.

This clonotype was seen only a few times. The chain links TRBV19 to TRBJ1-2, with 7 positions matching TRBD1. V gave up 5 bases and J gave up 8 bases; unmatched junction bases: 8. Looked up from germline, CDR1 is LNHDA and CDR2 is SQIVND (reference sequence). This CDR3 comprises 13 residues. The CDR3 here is CASSYRGGGGYTF. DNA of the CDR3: TGTGCCAGTAGTTACAGGGGAGGCGGCGGCTACACCTTC.

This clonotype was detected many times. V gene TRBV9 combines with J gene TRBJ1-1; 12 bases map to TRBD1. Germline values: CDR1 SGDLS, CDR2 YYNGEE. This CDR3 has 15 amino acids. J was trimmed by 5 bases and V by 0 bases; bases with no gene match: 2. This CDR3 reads CASSVGGQGATEAFF. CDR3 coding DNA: TGTGCCAGCAGCGTAGGGGGACAGGGGGCAACTGAAGCTTTCTTT.

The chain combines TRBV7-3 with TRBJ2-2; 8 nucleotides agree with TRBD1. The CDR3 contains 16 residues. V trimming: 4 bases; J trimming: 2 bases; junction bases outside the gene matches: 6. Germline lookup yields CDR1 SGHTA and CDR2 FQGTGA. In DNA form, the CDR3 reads TGTGCCAGCAGCTCAACAGGGGGGTTTAACACCGGGGAGCTGTTTTTT. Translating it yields CASSSTGGFNTGELFF.

The CDR3: CASRESTGELFF. DNA for the CDR3: TGTGCCAGCAGGGAAAGCACCGGGGAGCTGTTTTTT. The V gene is TRBV28, the J gene TRBJ2-2; D is uncertain. Per germline, CDR1 MDHEN and CDR2 SYDVKM. The CDR3 sequence is 12 residues long. V was pared by 6 bases and J by 4 bases, with 6 bases between. The variable domain in full, with the rest retrieved from reference TRBV28 and TRBJ2-2, is DVKVTQSSRYLVKRTGEKVFLECVQDMDHENMFWYRQDPGLGLRLIYFSYDVKMKEKGDIPEGYSVSREKKERFSLILESASTNQTSMYLCASRESTGELFFGEGSRLTVL.

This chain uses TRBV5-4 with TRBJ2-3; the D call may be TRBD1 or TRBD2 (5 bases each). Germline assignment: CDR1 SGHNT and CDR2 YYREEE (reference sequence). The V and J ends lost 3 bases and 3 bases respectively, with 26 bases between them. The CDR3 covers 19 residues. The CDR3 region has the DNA TGTGCCAGCAGCTCACCCGAACGGGGCGGCGCCTTTGGGACAGATACGCAGTATTTT. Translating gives CASSSPERGGAFGTDTQYF.

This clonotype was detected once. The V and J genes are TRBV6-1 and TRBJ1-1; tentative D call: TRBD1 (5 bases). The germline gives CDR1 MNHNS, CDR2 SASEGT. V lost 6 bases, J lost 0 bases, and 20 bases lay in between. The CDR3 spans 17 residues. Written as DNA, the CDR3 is TGTGCCAGCAGGCAGGGACTCCGAGCCCCAATGAACACTGAAGCTTTCTTT. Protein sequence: CASRQGLRAPMNTEAFF.

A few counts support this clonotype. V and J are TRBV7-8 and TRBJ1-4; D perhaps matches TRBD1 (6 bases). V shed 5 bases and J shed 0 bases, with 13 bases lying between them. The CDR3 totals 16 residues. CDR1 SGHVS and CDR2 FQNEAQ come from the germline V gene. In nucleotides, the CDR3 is TGTGCCAGCAGCGCCCTACAGGGCTCAACTAATGAAAAACTGTTTTTT. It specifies CASSALQGSTNEKLFF.

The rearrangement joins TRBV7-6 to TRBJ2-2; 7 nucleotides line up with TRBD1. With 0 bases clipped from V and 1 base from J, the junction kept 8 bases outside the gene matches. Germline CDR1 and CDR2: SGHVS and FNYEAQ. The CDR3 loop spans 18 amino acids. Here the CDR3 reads CASSLAGAGGLNTGELFF. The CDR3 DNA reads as TGTGCCAGCAGCTTAGCTGGTGCAGGGGGATTGAACACCGGGGAGCTGTTTTTT.

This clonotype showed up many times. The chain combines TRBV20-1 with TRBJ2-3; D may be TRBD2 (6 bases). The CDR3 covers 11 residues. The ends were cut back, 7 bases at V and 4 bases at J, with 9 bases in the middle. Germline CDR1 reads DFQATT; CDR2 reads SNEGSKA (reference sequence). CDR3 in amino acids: CSERRADTQYF. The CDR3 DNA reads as TGCAGTGAAAGGAGGGCAGATACGCAGTATTTT.

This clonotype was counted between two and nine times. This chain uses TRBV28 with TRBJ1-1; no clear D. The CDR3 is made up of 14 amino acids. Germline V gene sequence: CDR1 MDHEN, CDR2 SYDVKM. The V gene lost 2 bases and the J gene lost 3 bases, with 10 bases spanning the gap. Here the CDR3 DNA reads TGTGCCAGCAGTTTAGGAAGTCGGGACACTGAAGCTTTCTTT. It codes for CASSLGSRDTEAFF.

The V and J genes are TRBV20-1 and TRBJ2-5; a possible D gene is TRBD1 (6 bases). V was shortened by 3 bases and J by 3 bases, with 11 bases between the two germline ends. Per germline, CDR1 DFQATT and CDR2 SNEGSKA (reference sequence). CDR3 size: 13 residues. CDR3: CSARITGKETQYF. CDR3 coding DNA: TGCAGTGCTAGGATTACAGGGAAAGAGACCCAGTACTTC.